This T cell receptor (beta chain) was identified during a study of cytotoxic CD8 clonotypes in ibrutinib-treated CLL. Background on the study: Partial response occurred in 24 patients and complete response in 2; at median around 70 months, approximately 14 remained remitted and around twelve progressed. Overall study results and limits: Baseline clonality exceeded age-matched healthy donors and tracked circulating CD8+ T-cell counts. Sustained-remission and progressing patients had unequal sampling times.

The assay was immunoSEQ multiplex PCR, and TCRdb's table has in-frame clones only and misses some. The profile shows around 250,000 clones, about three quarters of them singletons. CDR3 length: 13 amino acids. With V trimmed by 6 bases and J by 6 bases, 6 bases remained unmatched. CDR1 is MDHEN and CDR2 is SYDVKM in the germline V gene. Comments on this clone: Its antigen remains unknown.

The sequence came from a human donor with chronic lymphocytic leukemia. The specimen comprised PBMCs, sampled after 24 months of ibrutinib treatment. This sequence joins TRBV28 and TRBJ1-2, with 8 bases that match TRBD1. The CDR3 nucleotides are TGTGCCAGCAGCTCTGGACAGGGAGATGGCTACACCTTC. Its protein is CASSSGQGDGYTF.